This T cell receptor (beta chain) was sequenced for a study of blood T cells in healthy people across ages. Primers used in a second PCR of roughly 6 to 12 cycles were a sample-barcoded 5' primer and a J-beta primer mix. TCRdb itself ran the 5' RACE reads through MiXCR, one entry per CDR3 protein. Here the sample spans some 710,000 distinct CDR3 sequences, roughly 46% being singletons. The V and J ends lost 10 bases and 7 bases respectively, with 23 bases between them. The CDR3 is 14 amino acids. In germline, CDR1 is MDHEN, CDR2 SYDVKM. The sequence came from a man older than 75 in good health. Input material: blood. The gene calls are TRBV28 and TRBJ2-7; possibly TRBD1 for D (5 bases). CDR3 amino acids: CATKVGVSYNEQYF. The CDR3, as DNA: TGTGCCACCAAAGTAGGGGTTTCCTACAATGAGCAGTACTTC.